The TCR beta chain under discussion was sequenced for a study of long-term antiretroviral therapy in people with HIV. In its sample, this clone was seen once. The CDR3 runs to 15 residues. Per germline, CDR1 MRHNA and CDR2 SNTAGT. With V trimmed by 2 bases and J by 5 bases, 5 bases remained unmatched. The authors ran the immunoSEQ assay, v3.0, at survey level. This table comes from immunoSEQ multiplex PCR, and its TCRdb copy is limited to in-frame clones, with some not included. The sample consists of around 20,000 clones, 81% of them appearing once. V usage is TRBV6-4 and J usage is TRBJ2-7, with 11 bases aligning to TRBD1. Here the sequenced sample was unsorted PBMCs, taken 0.1 years before starting antiretroviral therapy. The TCR comes from a man in his forties with HIV. The CDR3 sequence is CASSDTGTGGDEQYF. Here the CDR3 DNA reads TGTGCCAGCAGTGACACTGGGACAGGGGGGGACGAGCAGTACTTC.